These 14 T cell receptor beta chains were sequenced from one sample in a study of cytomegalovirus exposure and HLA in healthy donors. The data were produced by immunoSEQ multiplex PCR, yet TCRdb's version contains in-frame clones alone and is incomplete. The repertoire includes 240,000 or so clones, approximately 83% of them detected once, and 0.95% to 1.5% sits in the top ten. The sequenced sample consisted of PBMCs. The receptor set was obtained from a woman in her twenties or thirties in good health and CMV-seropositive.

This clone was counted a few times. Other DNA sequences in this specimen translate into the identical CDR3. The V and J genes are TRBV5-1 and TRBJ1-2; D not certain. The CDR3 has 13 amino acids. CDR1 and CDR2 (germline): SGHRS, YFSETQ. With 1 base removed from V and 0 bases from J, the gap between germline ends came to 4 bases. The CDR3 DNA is TGCGCCAGCAGCTTGACAGCTAACTATGGCTACACCTTC. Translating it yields CASSLTANYGYTF.

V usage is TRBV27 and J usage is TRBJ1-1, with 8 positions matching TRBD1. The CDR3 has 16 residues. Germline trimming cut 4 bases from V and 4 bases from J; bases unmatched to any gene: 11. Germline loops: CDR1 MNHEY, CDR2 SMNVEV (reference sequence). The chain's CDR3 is CASSWAGGFLGTEAFF. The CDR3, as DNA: TGTGCCAGCAGTTGGGCAGGGGGCTTTCTCGGCACTGAAGCTTTCTTT.

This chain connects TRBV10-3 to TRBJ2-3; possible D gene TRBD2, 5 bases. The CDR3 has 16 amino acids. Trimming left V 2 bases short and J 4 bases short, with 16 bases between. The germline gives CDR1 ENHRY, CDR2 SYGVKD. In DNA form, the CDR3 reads TGTGCCATCAGTGAGCCTAGTGAGGGTGGGGCAGATACGCAGTATTTT. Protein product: CAISEPSEGGADTQYF.

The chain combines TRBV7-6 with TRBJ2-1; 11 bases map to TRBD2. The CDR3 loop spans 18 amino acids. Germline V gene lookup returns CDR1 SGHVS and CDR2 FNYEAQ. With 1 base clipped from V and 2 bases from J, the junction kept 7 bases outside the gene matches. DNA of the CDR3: TGTGCCAGCAGCTTAGTAGCGGGAGGGGGATCGACCTACAATGAGCAGTTCTTC. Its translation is CASSLVAGGGSTYNEQFF.

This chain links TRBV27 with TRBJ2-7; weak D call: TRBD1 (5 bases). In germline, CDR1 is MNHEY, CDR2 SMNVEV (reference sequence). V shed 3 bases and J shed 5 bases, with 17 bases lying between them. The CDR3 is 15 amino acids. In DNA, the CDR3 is TGTGCCAGCAGTTTGGGGCAGGCCTCCGTCCACGAGCAGTACTTC. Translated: CASSLGQASVHEQYF.

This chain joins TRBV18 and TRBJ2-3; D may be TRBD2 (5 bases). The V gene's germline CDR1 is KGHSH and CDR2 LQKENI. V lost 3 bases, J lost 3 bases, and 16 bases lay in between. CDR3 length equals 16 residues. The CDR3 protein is CASSPYLAQGTDTQYF. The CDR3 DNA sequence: TGTGCCAGCTCACCCTACCTAGCCCAAGGTACAGATACGCAGTATTTT.

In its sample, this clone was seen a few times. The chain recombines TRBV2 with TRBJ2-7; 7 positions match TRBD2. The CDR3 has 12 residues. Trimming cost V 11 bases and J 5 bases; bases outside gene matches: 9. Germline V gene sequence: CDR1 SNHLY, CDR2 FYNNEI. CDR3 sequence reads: CAGRDYPHEQYF. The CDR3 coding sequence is TGTGCCGGCCGGGACTACCCCCACGAGCAGTACTTC.

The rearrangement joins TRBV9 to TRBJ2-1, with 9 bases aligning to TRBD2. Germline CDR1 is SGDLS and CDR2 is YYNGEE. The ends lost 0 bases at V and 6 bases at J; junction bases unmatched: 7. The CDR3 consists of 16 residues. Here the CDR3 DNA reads TGTGCCAGCAGCGTAGTAGGTAGCGGGAGTTTCAATGAGCAGTTCTTC. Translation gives CASSVVGSGSFNEQFF.

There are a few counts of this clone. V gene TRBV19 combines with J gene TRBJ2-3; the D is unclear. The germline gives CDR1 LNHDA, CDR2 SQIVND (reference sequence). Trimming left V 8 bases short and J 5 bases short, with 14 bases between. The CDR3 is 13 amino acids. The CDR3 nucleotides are TGTGCCAGTTCCCTCTCGTTCGGAGATACGCAGTATTTT. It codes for CASSLSFGDTQYF.

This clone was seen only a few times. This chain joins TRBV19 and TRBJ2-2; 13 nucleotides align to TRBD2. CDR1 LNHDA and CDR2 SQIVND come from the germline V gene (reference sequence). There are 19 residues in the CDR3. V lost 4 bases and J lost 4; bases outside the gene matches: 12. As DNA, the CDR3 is TGTGCCAGTAGTAGAACCGGGACTAGCGGGACCCGCGTCACCGGGGAGCTGTTTTTT. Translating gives CASSRTGTSGTRVTGELFF.

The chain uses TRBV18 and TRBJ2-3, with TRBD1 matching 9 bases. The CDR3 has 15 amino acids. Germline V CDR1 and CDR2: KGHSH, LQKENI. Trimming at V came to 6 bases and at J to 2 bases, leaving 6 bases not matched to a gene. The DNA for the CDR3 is TGTGCCAGCTCCGCGACAGGGGGTCACACAGATACGCAGTATTTT. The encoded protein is CASSATGGHTDTQYF. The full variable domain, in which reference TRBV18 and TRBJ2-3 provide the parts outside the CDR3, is NAGVMQNPRHLVRRRGQEARLRCSPMKGHSHVYWYRQLPEEGLKFMVYLQKENIIDESGMPKERFSAEFPKEGPSILRIQQVVRGDSAAYFCASSATGGHTDTQYFGPGTRLTVL.

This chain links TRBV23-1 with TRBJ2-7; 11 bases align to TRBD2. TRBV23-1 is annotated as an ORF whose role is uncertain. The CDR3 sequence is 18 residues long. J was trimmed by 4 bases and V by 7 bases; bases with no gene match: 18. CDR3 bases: TGCGCCAGCATTGACAAGACTAGCGGGATCCCCCCCCTTTACGAGCAGTACTTC. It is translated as CASIDKTSGIPPLYEQYF.

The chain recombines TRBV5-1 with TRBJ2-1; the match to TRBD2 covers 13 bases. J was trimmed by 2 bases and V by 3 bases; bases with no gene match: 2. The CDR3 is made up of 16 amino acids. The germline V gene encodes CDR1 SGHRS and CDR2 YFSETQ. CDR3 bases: TGCGCCAGCAGCTATGGACTAGCGGGAGCCTACAATGAGCAGTTCTTC. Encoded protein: CASSYGLAGAYNEQFF.

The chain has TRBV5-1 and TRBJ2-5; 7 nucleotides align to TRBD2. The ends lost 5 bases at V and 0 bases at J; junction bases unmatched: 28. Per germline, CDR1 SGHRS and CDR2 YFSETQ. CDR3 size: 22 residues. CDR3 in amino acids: CASRMGVMNPQKTSRNQETQYF. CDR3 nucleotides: TGCGCCAGCAGGATGGGAGTAATGAACCCCCAAAAGACTAGCCGGAACCAAGAGACCCAGTACTTC.